This T cell receptor (beta chain) was profiled in a study of blood T cells in healthy people across ages (dated by TCRdb to about 2015). The study in broad terms: Template switching captured roughly one uniquely barcoded TCR beta cDNA molecule per two T cells in model experiments. Donors were grouped into four age groups: young (average 16 years), middle-aged (about 40), aged (around 60) and long-lived (about 89). Donors of different ages were randomly distributed across sequencing lanes to avoid experimental bias. The study measured age-related changes in TCR beta repertoire diversity using deep sequencing normalized with unique cDNA molecular identifiers. Using the same blood draw, the study looked at two additional independent replicas of 1 million unique cDNA reads for two donors, one aged 18 to 29 and the other aged 80 or older. What the work shows at the level of the full study, not this receptor alone: Compared with the aged group, the long-lived group had more naive CD4+ T cells, fewer expanded clones and increased TCR diversity, a pattern suggesting age selection. Observed TCR beta diversity per million T cells fell roughly linearly with age, and a significant reduction was already apparent by age roughly 41. Since profiling was done on bulk unsorted PBMCs, naive and antigen-experienced compartments could not be conclusively compared. Estimates of total diversity from one million sequenced T cells were regarded as lower bounds and underestimates. Observed TCR beta diversity correlated strongly with the percentage of naive T cells measured by flow cytometry. Because the CMV infection status of the donors was unknown, age-related changes in expanded clonotypes may potentially have been confounded.

From the germline V gene (reference sequence), CDR1 is LNHNV and CDR2 is YYDKDF. The V and J ends are trimmed by 5 bases and 1 base, leaving 17 bases between them. From the cysteine through the phenylalanine, the CDR3 covers 16 amino acids. Only the CDR3 DNA stays, 48 bases, in frame from base 1. The method was 5' RACE. TCRdb records Illumina HiSeq 2500 as the sequencer. A second PCR of about 7 to 12 cycles was run with a J-beta primer mix and a sample-barcoded 5' primer. A template-switch 5' adaptor carrying 12 random nucleotides introduced a unique molecular identifier onto each TCR beta cDNA molecule. Each sample yielded at least 3 million CDR3-containing paired-end reads. First-strand cDNA synthesis was performed from all RNA using the Mint cDNA synthesis kit, with priming by a TRBC-specific oligonucleotide. After uracil-DNA glycosylase treatment, a first 18-cycle PCR used universal primers M1SS and BC2_uni_R on all cDNA. As for how the authors treated the data: Each sample was normalized by randomly selecting 1 million high-quality reads, each carrying a distinct molecular identifier. Instead of being binned into consensus sequences, reads with shared molecular identifiers were discarded. MiTCR, set to a Q25 quality threshold and the strictest error-elimination algorithm, was used for CDR3 identification, clonotype clustering and error correction. A nonparametric unseen species model with Euler transformation was used to estimate lower-bound total TCR beta diversity. The public reads were reprocessed in TCRdb via fastp at Q25 and MiXCR, keeping in-frame beta chains. Entries that share a CDR3 protein sequence are merged under the most common genes and DNA. The V and J calls, along with clone size, are taken from TCRdb and not from the paper's own processing. Within this sample are 1.5 million to 1.8 million distinct CDR3 sequences, with about 45% of them counted one time only. The top ten constitute less than 5% of the sample.

Systemically healthy Caucasian individuals from Russia, around 38 in total and aged roughly 6 to 95 years, were included as donors. Each donor gave approximately 10 milliliters of peripheral blood, collected into EDTA-treated Vacutainer tubes. Ficoll-Paque density-gradient centrifugation was used to isolate PBMCs, with at least 7 million obtained per sample. Total RNA, at least 5.5 micrograms per sample, was extracted from PBMCs with Trizol reagent. For every donor, flow cytometry on a PBMC aliquot measured the percentage of naive CD45RAhigh/CD27high T cells. This clonotype was seen a handful of times. Its antigen remains undetermined. Base quality data are lacking; no much larger clone is found one base away.

The clonotype was recovered from a woman aged 18-29 years in good health. Source material: blood. This sequence uses TRBV15 and TRBJ1-1, with the identity of the D gene unclear. The DNA is as follows: TGTGCCACCAGCCCTTTGGGGTGGGCAACGAACACTGAAGCTTTCTTT. It specifies CATSPLGWATNTEAFF.